This T cell receptor (beta chain) came from a study of beta chain features in type 1 diabetes. Every bit of the isolated RNA underwent reverse transcription, so sequencing read expressed TCRB transcripts. The method was immunoSEQ multiplex PCR; TCRdb's version includes in-frame clones alone and lacks a portion of them. The table includes hundreds of thousands of clones, around 9.6% detected once. The receptor was derived from a woman aged 18-29 years in good health. Sequenced material: naive CD4+ T cells from blood.

CDR3 DNA sequence: TGTGCCAGCAGTCAACTAGCGGGTCTCTACGAGCAGTACTTC. This encodes CASSQLAGLYEQYF. This chain links TRBV6-1 with TRBJ2-7; 9 positions agree with TRBD2. V was clipped by 5 bases and J by 3 bases; unmatched bases: 5. Looked up from germline, CDR1 is MNHNS and CDR2 is SASEGT. The CDR3 has 14 amino acids.